Listed here are 20 T cell receptor beta chains from one sample, sequenced in a study of blood T cell repertoires in COVID-19. Measured with immunoSEQ multiplex PCR; TCRdb has only the in-frame clones, and not every one. Seen here are over 400,000 clones, approximately 85% observed once, and the top ten hold more than 3%. The sample was peripheral blood. The receptors stem from a human donor in a cohort sampled during active COVID-19.

The chain joins TRBV14 to TRBJ1-1, with D uncertain. CDR3 length: 12 residues. Trimming left V 1 base short and J 8 bases short, with 8 bases between. Germline V gene lookup returns CDR1 SGHDN and CDR2 FVKESK. CDR3 bases: TGTGCCAGCAGCCAAGGCCGGGTCGAAGCTTTCTTT. Translation gives CASSQGRVEAFF.

The chain couples TRBV27 to TRBJ1-1, with D uncertain. CDR3 length equals 13 residues. Germline V gene data show CDR1 as MNHEY and CDR2 as SMNVEV (reference sequence). Trimming took 6 bases from V and 4 from J, leaving 12 bases between them. In DNA form, the CDR3 reads TGTGCCAGCAGGCGGGGTCGGAGCACTGAAGCTTTCTTT. Translation gives CASRRGRSTEAFF.

The chain combines TRBV29-1 with TRBJ1-1; possible D gene TRBD1, 6 bases. Germline values: CDR1 SQVTM, CDR2 ANQGSEA. This CDR3 comprises 12 residues. V gave up 7 bases and J gave up 1 base, with 10 bases separating them. The CDR3 spells CSAPDRNTEAFF. In DNA, the CDR3 is TGCAGCGCCCCGGACAGGAACACTGAAGCTTTCTTT.

The chain recombines TRBV14 with TRBJ2-6; no reliable D call. This CDR3 comprises 14 residues. Per germline, CDR1 SGHDN and CDR2 FVKESK. V lost 3 bases and J lost 2, with 5 bases in between. The CDR3 protein is CASSHPAGANVLTF. The CDR3 nucleotides read TGTGCCAGCAGCCACCCGGCTGGGGCCAACGTCCTGACTTTC.

This clone was counted once. Compared with germline, one end of the junction differs, possibly owing to a read error. This chain uses TRBV7-7 with TRBJ2-2; D is perhaps TRBD2 (5 bases). CDR1 is SSHAT, CDR2 FNYEAQ, per germline (reference sequence). The CDR3 totals 15 residues. This CDR3 is CASSLVAGNTGELFF. The CDR3 DNA is TGTGCTAGCAGCTTAGTGGCGGGGAACACCGGGGAGCTGTTTTTT.

The CDR3 reads CASTGANVLTF. CDR3 nucleotides: TGTGCCAGTACTGGGGCCAACGTCCTGACTTTC. This chain joins TRBV3-1 (or the pseudogene TRBV3-2) and TRBJ2-6; D not certain. The germline CDR1 and CDR2 sequences are LGHDT and YNNKEL (reference sequence). The CDR3 runs to 11 residues. The V end was cut by 9 bases, the J end by 2 bases, with 2 bases between.

The chain is built from TRBV6-1 and TRBJ2-3, with D possibly TRBD2 on 6 matching bases. The CDR3 has 16 amino acids. Trimming took off 3 bases at V and 5 bases at J, with 18 bases between the two ends. CDR1 and CDR2 (germline): MNHNS, SASEGT. The CDR3 protein is CASSEQPSASGDTQYF. The CDR3 DNA reads TGTGCCAGCAGTGAGCAACCTAGCGCGAGTGGAGATACGCAGTATTTT.

This rearrangement joins TRBV5-1 to TRBJ1-1, with TRBD1 matching over 7 bases. Germline V gene lookup returns CDR1 SGHRS and CDR2 YFSETQ. Trimming at V came to 0 bases and at J to 4 bases, leaving 6 bases not matched to a gene. The CDR3 runs to 15 residues. The CDR3 protein is CASSLVPGGSTEAFF. The CDR3 DNA is TGCGCCAGCAGCTTGGTCCCAGGGGGGAGCACTGAAGCTTTCTTT.

The chain carries TRBV14 and TRBJ2-2; 11 bases are shared with TRBD2. Germline trimming cut 2 bases from V and 2 bases from J; bases unmatched to any gene: 1. Germline CDR1 and CDR2: SGHDN and FVKESK. CDR3 length: 16 amino acids. The CDR3 is CASSQRLAGNTGELFF. The CDR3, as DNA: TGTGCCAGCAGCCAAAGACTAGCGGGAAACACCGGGGAGCTGTTTTTT. The full variable domain, its missing parts supplied by reference TRBV14 and TRBJ2-2, is EAGVTQFPSHSVIEKGQTVTLRCDPISGHDNLYWYRRVMGKEIKFLLHFVKESKQDESGMPNNRFLAERTGGTYSTLKVQPAELEDSGVYFCASSQRLAGNTGELFFGEGSRLTVL.

This clone was picked up a small number of times. The chain combines TRBV18 with TRBJ1-1; TRBD1 agrees at 9 bases. Trimming took 5 bases from V and 0 from J; bases not matched to a gene: 7. Per the germline V gene, CDR1 is KGHSH and CDR2 is LQKENI. This CDR3 is built from 16 residues. The CDR3: CASSLTGGTVNTEAFF. The CDR3 DNA reads TGTGCCAGCTCATTAACAGGGGGCACGGTGAACACTGAAGCTTTCTTT.

Here the CDR3 reads CASTGTGDKNIQYF. The CDR3 nucleotides are TGTGCCAGCACCGGGACAGGGGACAAAAACATTCAGTACTTC. This chain uses TRBV6-5 with TRBJ2-4; 10 bases line up with TRBD1. The CDR3 has 14 residues. The J segment lost 3 bases and the V segment lost 7 bases, leaving 3 bases of the junction unmatched. In germline, CDR1 is MNHEY, CDR2 SVGAGI.

The rearrangement links TRBV7-2 to TRBJ1-3, with 12 positions matching TRBD1. V dropped 1 base and J dropped 1; count of bases not matched to a gene: 5. CDR1 SGHTA and CDR2 FQGNSA come from the germline V gene. The CDR3 covers 18 residues. CDR3 nucleotides: TGTGCCAGCAGCTTAGTGGGGACAGGGGGCCCGTCTGGAAACACCATATATTTT. This translates into CASSLVGTGGPSGNTIYF.

The V and J genes are TRBV5-8 and TRBJ2-1; TRBD1 aligns across 7 bases. J gave up 10 bases and V 4 bases, and 14 bases lay outside the gene matches. The CDR3 covers 15 residues. Germline-derived CDR1 and CDR2 are SGHTS and YDEGEE. The CDR3 loop reads CASSLKGGGVREQFF. CDR3 in DNA: TGTGCCAGCAGCCTTAAAGGGGGCGGCGTTCGGGAGCAGTTCTTC.

The rearrangement uses TRBV9 and TRBJ1-1; 9 bases map to TRBD1. The junction had 10 bases not matched to a gene; V was cut back by 7 bases and J by 6 bases. The CDR3 spans 14 residues. Germline assignment: CDR1 SGDLS and CDR2 YYNGEE. Written as DNA, the CDR3 is TGTGCCAGCGGACGTACAGGGGGCTGGGCTGAAGCTTTCTTT. Its translation: CASGRTGGWAEAFF.

The rearrangement joins TRBV27 to TRBJ1-1, with TRBD1 as a possible D gene (5 bases). Germline V gene data show CDR1 as MNHEY and CDR2 as SMNVEV (reference sequence). V gave up 1 base and J gave up 2 bases, with 17 bases separating them. The CDR3 contains 17 residues. The CDR3 bases are TGTGCCAGCAGTTTATTTGGGGTCGGGGGGGGTAACACTGAAGCTTTCTTT. Protein product: CASSLFGVGGGNTEAFF.

This clone was found once. The chain couples TRBV10-3 to TRBJ1-2, with 8 bases that match TRBD1. J was trimmed by 4 bases and V by 10 bases; bases with no gene match: 11. Germline V gives CDR1 ENHRY, CDR2 SYGVKD. The CDR3 is made up of 14 amino acids. This chain's CDR3 is CATVSDRVPYGYTF. The CDR3 coding sequence is TGTGCCACCGTATCGGACAGGGTTCCCTATGGCTACACCTTC.

J is TRBJ2-5 and V is TRBV29-1; possibly TRBD1 for D (5 bases). CDR3 length: 15 amino acids. Trimming stripped 5 bases from V and 4 bases from J, with 20 bases between. Per germline, CDR1 SQVTM and CDR2 ANQGSEA. CDR3 sequence: CSVTPIDRLGETQYF. The CDR3 bases are TGCAGCGTTACCCCCATCGACAGACTCGGAGAGACCCAGTACTTC.

The genes are TRBV4-2 and TRBJ1-1, with unresolved D. The CDR3 consists of 14 residues. Trimming cost V 6 bases and J 0 bases, with 11 bases left between them. Germline V gives CDR1 LGHNA, CDR2 YNFKEQ. In DNA form, the CDR3 reads TGTGCCAGCAGGGCGGTAGCGGTGAACACTGAAGCTTTCTTT. It yields the protein CASRAVAVNTEAFF.

V is TRBV24-1 and J is TRBJ1-1; possibly TRBD1 for D (5 bases). Germline V lookup: CDR1 KGHDR, CDR2 SFDVKD. The CDR3 runs 14 residues. Trimming stripped 5 bases from V and 3 bases from J, with 12 bases between. The CDR3 coding sequence is TGTGCCACCAGTGGAAGCAAGGGGTACACTGAAGCTTTCTTT. Translating gives CATSGSKGYTEAFF.

CDR3 nucleotides: TGTGCCAGTAGTAGCCAGGGACTCGCCAGCTCCTACGAGCAGTACTTC. Residues: CASSSQGLASSYEQYF. This chain links TRBV19 with TRBJ2-7, with D maybe TRBD2 (6 bases). This CDR3 has 16 residues. Germline V gives CDR1 LNHDA, CDR2 SQIVND (reference sequence). V was pared by 4 bases and J by 0 bases, with 16 bases between.